The 23 T cell receptor beta chains given below trace back to one sample, sequenced in a study of technical replicates of blood from a few donors (TCRdb year 2017). Library preparation employed the immunoSEQ multiplex PCR assay. The table was pulled from immuneACCESS by TCRdb, which kept in-frame rearrangements only. Such tables lose some clones; where checked, under half of the loss comes from unresolved V genes, and the rest has no known cause. In this sample the table shows approximately 99,000 clones, around 96% of which occur a single time. Of the sample, 0.36% falls within the top ten clones. Sequenced: T cells isolated from PBMCs. These receptors were taken from a human donor in good health.

This clone was observed a single time. This chain connects TRBV5-4 to TRBJ2-2; weak D call: TRBD1 (6 bases). The CDR3 is made up of 16 amino acids. The V and J ends lost 2 bases and 2 bases respectively, with 13 bases between them. Per the germline V gene, CDR1 is SGHNT and CDR2 is YYREEE (reference sequence). The CDR3 DNA follows: TGTGCCAGCAGCTTCTCCCACAGGGATAACACCGGGGAGCTGTTTTTT. This encodes CASSFSHRDNTGELFF.

The rearrangement uses TRBV5-1 and TRBJ2-7; possibly TRBD2 for D (6 bases). The V end was cut by 2 bases, the J end by 6 bases, with 15 bases between. The CDR3 is 14 residues long. Germline assignment: CDR1 SGHRS and CDR2 YFSETQ. CDR3 nucleotides: TGCGCCAGCAGCTTCACGGGAGCATCGGGCGAGCAGTACTTC. Its translation: CASSFTGASGEQYF. The whole variable domain, filled in from reference TRBV5-1 and TRBJ2-7, reads KAGVTQTPRYLIKTRGQQVTLSCSPISGHRSVSWYQQTPGQGLQFLFEYFSETQRNKGNFPGRFSGRQFSNSRSEMNVSTLELGDSALYLCASSFTGASGEQYFGPGTRLTVT.

This clone was seen only once. The chain joins TRBV2 to TRBJ2-1, with 10 nucleotides matching TRBD1. V was pared by 5 bases and J by 5 bases, with 15 bases of the junction left unmatched. Germline V gene lookup returns CDR1 SNHLY and CDR2 FYNNEI. This CDR3 has 18 residues. Written as DNA, the CDR3 is TGTGCCAGCAGTTCCCGGGACAGGGGCATAAGGTGGGACAATGAGCAGTTCTTC. This gives the protein CASSSRDRGIRWDNEQFF.

The sample holds a few counts of this clone. This sequence joins TRBV9 and TRBJ1-1, with D possibly being TRBD1 (6 bases). The CDR3 is 15 amino acids. Trimming shortened V by 3 bases and J by 5 bases, and 17 bases separated the two germline ends. Germline assignment: CDR1 SGDLS and CDR2 YYNGEE. In DNA, the CDR3 is TGTGCCAGCAGCGCAACGACAGGTGGGCAAACTGAAGCTTTCTTT. Its protein product is CASSATTGGQTEAFF.

This chain connects TRBV15 to TRBJ1-1, with 10 bases that match TRBD1. This CDR3 is built from 14 residues. Trimming took 7 bases from V and 5 from J; bases not matched to a gene: 7. Germline CDR1 reads LNHNV; CDR2 reads YYDKDF (reference sequence). CDR3 sequence reads: CATMMTGGRTEAFF. CDR3 bases: TGTGCCACCATGATGACAGGGGGCCGGACTGAAGCTTTCTTT.

This chain connects TRBV5-1 to TRBJ2-7; 9 bases fit TRBD2. The germline V gene has CDR1 SGHRS and CDR2 YFSETQ. This CDR3 has 16 residues. The V and J ends lost 0 bases and 5 bases, in that order; junction bases with no gene match: 9. The CDR3 is CASSLEESGRSDEQYF. CDR3 nucleotides: TGCGCCAGCAGCTTGGAAGAAAGCGGGAGGTCGGACGAGCAGTACTTC.

The V and J genes are TRBV4-3 and TRBJ2-3, with 8 bases aligning to TRBD1. The V and J ends lost 4 bases and 2 bases, in that order; junction bases with no gene match: 8. This CDR3 is built from 16 residues. CDR1 and CDR2 from the germline V gene are LGHNA and YSLEER. CDR3 DNA sequence: TGCGCCAGCAGCCGCCTGACAGGGGTCGACACAGATACGCAGTATTTT. As protein: CASSRLTGVDTDTQYF.

The chain joins TRBV30 to TRBJ2-5; 8 positions agree with TRBD2. This CDR3 spans 16 amino acids. Germline CDR1 and CDR2: GTSNPN and SVGIG (reference sequence). V shed 3 bases and J 4 bases; nucleotides not matched to a gene: 13. The CDR3 spells CAWSRPGLVSRETQYF. DNA of the CDR3: TGTGCCTGGAGCAGGCCGGGACTAGTGTCGCGAGAGACCCAGTACTTC.

This chain connects TRBV11-2 to TRBJ2-6; D uncertain. Germline assignment: CDR1 SGHAT and CDR2 FQNNGV. Trimming took 0 bases from V and 0 from J, leaving 6 bases between them. This CDR3 has 16 amino acids. CDR3 in amino acids: CASSLDLYSGANVLTF. The CDR3 DNA sequence: TGTGCCAGCAGCTTAGATCTGTACTCTGGGGCCAACGTCCTGACTTTC.

Details on this clone: This CDR3 is also generated by other DNA sequences in the sample. The CDR3 region has the DNA TGTGCCAGCACCCCGCAGCGATTCTCTGGAAACACCATATATTTT. Translated, it gives CASTPQRFSGNTIYF. The chain links TRBV6-5 to TRBJ1-3; D gene ambiguous. The V gene lost 7 bases and the J gene lost 0 bases, with 13 bases spanning the gap. CDR1 and CDR2 from the germline V gene are MNHEY and SVGAGI. The CDR3 runs to 15 residues.

The chain carries TRBV10-3 and TRBJ1-1; 7 bases map to TRBD1. V lost 9 bases, J lost 0 bases, and 10 bases stayed unmatched. The CDR3 runs 15 residues. Germline CDR1 reads ENHRY; CDR2 reads SYGVKD. CDR3 nucleotide sequence: TGTGCCATTTCTTTCGCCAGGGGGGTGAACACTGAAGCTTTCTTT. This codes for CAISFARGVNTEAFF.

This clone was observed a single time. The chain links TRBV7-3 to TRBJ2-1, with 8 bases that match TRBD2. The CDR3 is 16 amino acids. V lost 2 bases and J lost 4; bases outside the gene matches: 7. CDR1 is SGHTA and CDR2 is FQGTGA in the germline V gene. Written as DNA, the CDR3 is TGTGCCAGCAGCTTATCGGACCAGCGGGAGTACAATGAGCAGTTCTTC. This codes for CASSLSDQREYNEQFF.

The gene calls are TRBV4-1 and TRBJ1-2; perhaps TRBD1 as D (5 bases). In germline, CDR1 is MGHRA, CDR2 YSYEKL. The germline V and J ends were trimmed by 4 bases and 6 bases, with 9 bases remaining between them. The CDR3 extends over 12 amino acids. The CDR3 here is CASSPGGDGYTF. CDR3 nucleotide sequence: TGCGCCAGCAGCCCGGGGGGGGATGGCTACACCTTC.

J is TRBJ1-4 and V is TRBV4-3, with D unresolved. Germline V CDR1 and CDR2: LGHNA, YSLEER. The CDR3 extends over 14 amino acids. V lost 0 bases to trimming and J lost 5 bases, with 7 bases between them. The CDR3 protein is CASSQEIHNEKLFF. CDR3 DNA sequence: TGCGCCAGCAGCCAAGAGATACACAATGAAAAACTGTTTTTT.

J is TRBJ1-4 and V is TRBV5-1; 9 bases are a match to TRBD1. CDR3 length equals 16 residues. Looked up from germline, CDR1 is SGHRS and CDR2 is YFSETQ. J gave up 1 base and V 3 bases, and 4 bases lay outside the gene matches. CDR3 loop: CASSSLGQGTNEKLFF. In DNA, the CDR3 is TGCGCCAGCAGCTCTCTGGGACAGGGAACTAATGAAAAACTGTTTTTT.

This chain uses TRBV6-5 with TRBJ1-1; D is unclear. Germline V gene data show CDR1 as MNHEY and CDR2 as SVGAGI. Trimming removed 1 base from V and 4 bases from J, with 7 bases in between. The CDR3 runs to 13 residues. CDR3: CASSYLQTTEAFF. As DNA, the CDR3 is TGTGCCAGCAGTTACTTACAGACCACTGAAGCTTTCTTT.

The rearrangement joins TRBV2 to TRBJ1-2, with D possibly being TRBD1 (6 bases). Germline V gene sequence: CDR1 SNHLY, CDR2 FYNNEI. Trimming took off 6 bases at V and 7 bases at J, with 15 bases between the two ends. The CDR3 sequence is 13 residues long. CDR3 residues: CASRPTGFGGYTF. CDR3 bases: TGTGCCAGCAGGCCGACAGGCTTTGGTGGCTACACCTTC.

The J gene is TRBJ1-4, the V gene TRBV19, with TRBD1 matching over 8 bases. Germline V lookup: CDR1 LNHDA, CDR2 SQIVND (reference sequence). V shed 6 bases and J 2 bases; nucleotides not matched to a gene: 5. The CDR3 loop spans 15 amino acids. This CDR3 reads CASRDRGWTNEKLFF. The CDR3, as DNA: TGTGCCAGTAGAGACAGGGGATGGACTAATGAAAAACTGTTTTTT.

The J gene is TRBJ2-3, the V gene TRBV27, with 8 bases fitting TRBD2. This CDR3 spans 14 amino acids. The germline V gene encodes CDR1 MNHEY and CDR2 SMNVEV (reference sequence). V shed 4 bases, J shed 6 bases, and the junction held 6 bases outside the gene matches. This CDR3 is CASSWGLVDDTQYF. Written as DNA, the CDR3 is TGTGCCAGCAGTTGGGGACTAGTCGACGATACGCAGTATTTT.

This clone has just one count. V gene TRBV4-2 combines with J gene TRBJ1-1; D is uncertain. Trimming cost V 0 bases and J 2 bases, with 4 bases left between them. This CDR3 comprises 13 residues. CDR1 LGHNA and CDR2 YNFKEQ come from the germline V gene. The CDR3 DNA follows: TGTGCCAGCAGCCAAGACCTAAACACTGAAGCTTTCTTT. It codes for CASSQDLNTEAFF.

The chain uses TRBV7-3 and TRBJ2-3; D might be TRBD2 (6 bases). The V end lost 5 bases, the J end lost 2 bases, and 17 bases lay between the germline ends. The CDR3 sequence is 16 residues long. CDR1 is SGHTA and CDR2 is FQGTGA in the germline V gene. The CDR3 DNA reads TGTGCCAGCAGCCCACGGGGGACGAGCTCCACAGATACGCAGTATTTT. This translates into CASSPRGTSSTDTQYF.

The V and J genes are TRBV11-2 and TRBJ2-1; 13 positions match TRBD2. V shed 5 bases, J shed 0 bases, and the junction held 10 bases outside the gene matches. This CDR3 is built from 19 residues. Germline V gene lookup returns CDR1 SGHAT and CDR2 FQNNGV. The CDR3 sequence is CASSGRSGTSGTSYNEQFF. The CDR3, as DNA: TGTGCCAGCAGCGGTCGTTCCGGGACTAGCGGGACCTCCTACAATGAGCAGTTCTTC.

On this clone itself: A read error may produce the germline difference seen at one junction end. V and J are TRBV27 and TRBJ1-1, with unresolved D. Germline lookup yields CDR1 MNHEY and CDR2 SMNVEV (reference sequence). The length of the CDR3 is 13 residues. The CDR3: CASSISGGTEAFF. The CDR3 DNA reads TGTGCCAGCAGTATATCAGGAGGAACTGAAGCTTTCTTT.